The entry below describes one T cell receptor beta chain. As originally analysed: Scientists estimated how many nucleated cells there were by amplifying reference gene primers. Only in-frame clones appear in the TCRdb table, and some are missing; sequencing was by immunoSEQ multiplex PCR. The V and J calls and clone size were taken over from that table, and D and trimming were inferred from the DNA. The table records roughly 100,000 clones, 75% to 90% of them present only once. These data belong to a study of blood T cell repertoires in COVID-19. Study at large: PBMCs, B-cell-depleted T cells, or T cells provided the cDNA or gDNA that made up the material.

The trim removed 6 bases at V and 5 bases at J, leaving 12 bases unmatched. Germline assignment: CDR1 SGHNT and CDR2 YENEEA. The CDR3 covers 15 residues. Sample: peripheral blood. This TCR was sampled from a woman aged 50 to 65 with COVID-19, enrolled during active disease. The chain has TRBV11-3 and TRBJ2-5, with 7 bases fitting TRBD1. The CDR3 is CASSRDTGVWETQYF. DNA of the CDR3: TGTGCCAGCAGTCGTGACACAGGGGTCTGGGAGACCCAGTACTTC.